This T cell receptor (beta chain) was recovered during a study of T cells after yellow fever vaccination. Turning to the study itself: Fractions low in cell number were prepared with SMART-Seq v4 Ultra Low Input.

The sample holds many counts of this clonotype. Antigen: not known. TCRdb reanalysed the 5' RACE reads using MiXCR and keeps one entry per CDR3 protein. The data show some 240,000 distinct CDR3 sequences, with approximately 3% seen just once and approximately 3% held by the top ten. General observations from the study: The secondary response showed a weaker magnitude and a faster peak, day 5 versus 15.

The clonotype comes from a man between 18 and 29 years old who received the YFV17D yellow fever vaccine. Specimen: CD4+ T cells sorted from PBMCs, collected 10 days after the yellow fever booster vaccination.

The CDR3 coding sequence is TGTGCCAGCAGCCAAGCGAGTCGGACTGAAGCTTTCTTT. Amino acids: CASSQASRTEAFF. The rearrangement joins TRBV3-1 to TRBJ1-1; no firm D call. CDR1 and CDR2 from the germline V gene are LGHDT and YNNKEL (reference sequence). This CDR3 region has 13 residues. Trimming took off 1 base at V and 5 bases at J, with 8 bases between the two ends.